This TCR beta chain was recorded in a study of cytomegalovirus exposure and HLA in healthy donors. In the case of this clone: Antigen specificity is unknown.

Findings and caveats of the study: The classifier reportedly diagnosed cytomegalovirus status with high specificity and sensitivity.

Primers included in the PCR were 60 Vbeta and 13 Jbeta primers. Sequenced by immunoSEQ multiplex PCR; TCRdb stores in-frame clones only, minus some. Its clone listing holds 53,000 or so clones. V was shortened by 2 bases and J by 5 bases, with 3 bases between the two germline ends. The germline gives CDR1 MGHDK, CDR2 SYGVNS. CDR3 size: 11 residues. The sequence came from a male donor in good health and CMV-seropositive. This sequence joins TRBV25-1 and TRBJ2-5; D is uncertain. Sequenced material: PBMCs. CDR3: CASSESETQYF. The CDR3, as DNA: TGTGCCAGCAGTGAAAGCGAGACCCAGTACTTC.